The T cell receptor beta chain described here comes from a study of cytomegalovirus exposure and HLA in healthy donors. Study-level results: About 90% or about 30% of the time was how often most TCR beta V segments were productive, according to an earlier analysis. Later on, an analysis tied about 17,000 TCR beta sequences to HLA alleles at 0.05 false discovery rate.

In the case of this clone: Its antigen is not identified.

PCR was performed using 60 Vbeta and 13 Jbeta primers. Clones were sequenced by immunoSEQ multiplex PCR, and TCRdb holds only the in-frame ones, with some missing. The sample shows roughly 100,000 clones, approximately 83% of them seen only once. The clonotype originates from a female donor in good health and CMV-seropositive. Source material: PBMCs.

The CDR3 region has the DNA TGTGCCAGTAGTGGATCGACCCGGGAGGGGAGATACGAGCAGTACTTC. It codes for CASSGSTREGRYEQYF. This sequence joins TRBV19 and TRBJ2-7; 8 bases fit TRBD2. Germline CDR1 is LNHDA and CDR2 is SQIVND (reference sequence). Losses at the gene ends were 5 bases for V and 4 bases for J; bases not matched to a gene: 13. This CDR3 region has 16 residues.